This is a list of T cell receptor beta chains from one sample in a study of early T cells in non-severe SARS-CoV-2 infection. TCRdb independently ran MiXCR on the 5' RACE reads; one entry per CDR3 protein. The table includes tens of thousands of distinct CDR3 sequences, over 9% detected once. Material: whole blood, obtained at baseline. These receptors all come from an adult who was a healthcare worker with PCR-confirmed SARS-CoV-2 infection or an uninfected control (not recorded which). Both conserved end residues are part of each CDR3. Each record gives: V gene, J gene, clone size, D gene, CDR3 DNA, CDR3 protein. A D gene is named only where the DNA matches it firmly. Size is stated for part of the rows, as once, few or many counts, or as a class when the clone is expanded.

TRBV27	TRBJ2-2	NA	TRBD1	TGTGCCAGCAGGCGGACAGGAATGAACACCGGGGAGCTGTTTTTT	CASRRTGMNTGELFF
TRBV28	TRBJ2-2	many	NA	TGTGCCAGCCGATTTTCCGGGACGGAGCGTTCCGGGGAGCTGTTTTTT	CASRFSGTERSGELFF
TRBV12-3/TRBV12-4	TRBJ2-3	NA	NA	TGTGCCAGCAGTTTGTCAATCCTGAGGGGCACAGATACGCAGTATTTT	CASSLSILRGTDTQYF
TRBV7-9	TRBJ2-1	few	TRBD2	TGTGCCAGCACCCCACGCGGGGGAGACTACAATGAGCAGTTCTTC	CASTPRGGDYNEQFF
TRBV25-1	TRBJ2-2	NA	TRBD1	TGTGCCAGCAGTGGAGGGACAGGGGCGGTGTCCACCGGGGAGCTGTTTTTT	CASSGGTGAVSTGELFF
TRBV30	TRBJ1-5	many	NA	TGTGCCTGGAGTTGGGATCTCAATCAGCCCCAGCATTTT	CAWSWDLNQPQHF
TRBV11-2	TRBJ2-3	few	NA	TGTGCCAGCAGCTATCTTTTCGATACAGATACGCAGTATTTT	CASSYLFDTDTQYF
TRBV18	TRBJ2-7	NA	TRBD1	TGTGCCAGCTCACCGCAGGACAGGGCCTCAGAGCAGTACTTC	CASSPQDRASEQYF
TRBV20-1	TRBJ1-1	NA	NA	TGCAGTGCCGAGACAGAGGCTTTCTTT	CSAETEAFF
TRBV7-2	TRBJ2-7	NA	NA	TGTGCCAGCAGCCCTGGGCTAGGGCAGTACTTC	CASSPGLGQYF
TRBV10-3	TRBJ2-5	few	TRBD1	TGTGCCAGCACCGGACAGGGTGAAGAGACCCAGTACTTC	CASTGQGEETQYF
TRBV2	TRBJ2-5	few	TRBD1	TGTGCCAGCAGTGACGGGACAGGAGAGACCCAGTACTTC	CASSDGTGETQYF
TRBV25-1	TRBJ1-2	NA	NA	TGTGCCAGCATGGGTAACAACGCGGATGGCTACACCTTC	CASMGNNADGYTF